This record covers a single T cell receptor beta chain. Its antigen is not identified. CDR3 length: 14 amino acids. V lost 5 bases to trimming and J lost 3 bases, with 13 bases between them. Per the germline V gene, CDR1 is SEHNR and CDR2 is FQNEAQ (reference sequence). The data originate from a study of T cells after yellow fever vaccination. Study outcomes and limitations: The booster saw the reappearance of most primary-vaccination clones (around 96% CD4, 88% CD8). Sorted repertoires could include abundant contaminating clonotypes from bulk cells. A minor fraction of clonotypes spanned both CD4 and CD8 compartments.

They built TCR cDNA with 5'RACE template switching, a step that put in a universal primer site and UMIs. TCRdb re-called the 5' RACE reads through MiXCR, storing one row per CDR3 protein. The table lists a few hundred thousand distinct CDR3 sequences, around 17% of them singletons. This clonotype was sampled from a man between 18 and 35 years old who received the YFV17D yellow fever vaccine. The chain combines TRBV7-9 with TRBJ1-1; a possible D gene is TRBD1 (5 bases). The sequenced sample was PBMCs, obtained 5 to 6 days after the first yellow fever vaccination. The CDR3 nucleotides read TGTGCCAGCAGCAAACCCAGGGCTGACACTGAAGCTTTCTTT. Encoded protein: CASSKPRADTEAFF. Full variable domain (remainder filled in from reference TRBV7-9 and TRBJ1-1): DTGVSQNPRHKITKRGQNVTFRCDPISEHNRLYWYRQTLGQGPEFLTYFQNEAQLEKSRLLSDRFSAERPKGSFSTLEIQRTEQGDSAMYLCASSKPRADTEAFFGQGTRLTVV.